This TCR beta chain was sequenced in a study of T cell responses to AZD1222 COVID-19 vaccine. V was cut by 4 bases and J by 0 bases, with 4 bases left in between. Germline V lookup: CDR1 MNHNY, CDR2 SVGAGI (reference sequence). This CDR3 comprises 13 residues. In regard to this clone: Its antigen is not identified.

This table comes from immunoSEQ multiplex PCR, and its TCRdb copy is limited to in-frame clones, with some not included. The data show 120,000 to 150,000 clones, around 89% seen once. General observations from the study: Baseline testing showed seropositivity in only five to seven AZD1222 recipients.

Second-dose timings of about 4 or about 12 weeks were pooled. The sequences come from peripheral blood, collected 28 days after the second AZD1222 dose. V usage is TRBV6-6 and J usage is TRBJ1-5; no clear D. The receptor comes from an adult who received the AZD1222 COVID-19 vaccine. The CDR3 nucleotides are TGTGCCAGCAGTTTCAGTAGCAATCAGCCCCAGCATTTT. As protein: CASSFSSNQPQHF.